This section outlines one TCR beta chain sequence together with its context. Antigen specificity is unknown. This specimen comes from a study of cytomegalovirus exposure and HLA in healthy donors. Findings of the study overall: Using a false discovery rate of 0.05, a later analysis showed that 16,951 TCR beta sequences were associated with HLA alleles. TRBV6-2, TRBV6-3 and some other V segments were excluded as indistinguishable.

The V end lost 4 bases, the J end lost 1 base, and 11 bases lay between the germline ends. The germline V gene encodes CDR1 SGHNT and CDR2 YYREEE (reference sequence). The CDR3 covers 14 residues. Vbeta (60) and Jbeta (13) primers were used in the PCR. Only in-frame clones appear in the TCRdb table, and some are missing; sequencing was by immunoSEQ multiplex PCR. The sample lists more than 95,000 clones; approximately 80% were seen once. This TCR came from a woman aged 40 to 50 in good health and CMV-seropositive. Specimen: PBMCs. The chain uses TRBV5-4 and TRBJ1-1; a weak D match, TRBD1 (5 bases). CDR3 protein: CASSRQTANTEAFF. CDR3 nucleotides: TGTGCCAGCAGCCGCCAGACAGCGAACACTGAAGCTTTCTTT.